The 16 T cell receptor beta chains below all came from one sample that was sequenced in a study of blood T cell repertoires in COVID-19. Only in-frame clones appear in the TCRdb table, and some are missing; sequencing was by immunoSEQ multiplex PCR. The repertoire holds over 100,000 clones, with approximately 89% as singletons. Source material: peripheral blood. Receptor source: a man in his fifties with acute or convalescent COVID-19.

The rearrangement links TRBV29-1 to TRBJ1-1; D might be TRBD1 (6 bases). V was shortened by 5 bases and J by 10 bases, with 14 bases between the two germline ends. Germline CDR1 reads SQVTM; CDR2 reads ANQGSEA. This CDR3 has 11 residues. CDR3 amino acids: CSVPDRRGAFF. CDR3 in DNA: TGCAGCGTTCCGGACAGAAGGGGAGCTTTCTTT.

This chain uses TRBV5-1 with TRBJ1-5; D possibly corresponds to TRBD1 (5 bases). V was trimmed by 1 base and J by 0 bases, leaving 8 bases between them. CDR3 length: 15 residues. The germline CDR1 and CDR2 sequences are SGHRS and YFSETQ. This CDR3 is CASSLNGGSNQPQHF. The CDR3 region has the DNA TGCGCCAGCAGCTTGAACGGGGGTAGCAATCAGCCCCAGCATTTT.

The rearrangement links TRBV18 to TRBJ1-2; 10 nucleotides match TRBD1. The V segment lost 6 bases and the J segment 6 bases; nucleotides outside the gene matches: 10. Germline-derived CDR1 and CDR2 are KGHSH and LQKENI. This CDR3 has 15 amino acids. CDR3 sequence: CASSLNSDRGNGYTF. DNA of the CDR3: TGTGCCAGCTCGCTCAACTCGGACAGGGGGAATGGCTACACCTTC. The variable domain in full, completed from reference TRBV18 and TRBJ1-2, reads NAGVMQNPRHLVRRRGQEARLRCSPMKGHSHVYWYRQLPEEGLKFMVYLQKENIIDESGMPKERFSAEFPKEGPSILRIQQVVRGDSAAYFCASSLNSDRGNGYTFGSGTRLTVV.

The rearrangement joins TRBV5-6 to TRBJ2-3, with no clear D. The CDR3 spans 13 residues. Germline values: CDR1 SGHDT, CDR2 YYEEEE. V dropped 5 bases and J dropped 3 bases, with 10 bases sitting between them. The CDR3 sequence: CASRIERTDTQYF. CDR3 nucleotide sequence: TGTGCCAGCAGAATTGAGAGGACAGATACGCAGTATTTT.

This clone occurred a few times. The J gene is TRBJ2-3, the V gene TRBV9; perhaps TRBD2 as D (5 bases). The length of the CDR3 is 14 residues. V was cut by 4 bases and J by 4 bases, with 13 bases left in between. CDR1 and CDR2 from the germline V gene are SGDLS and YYNGEE. CDR3 DNA sequence: TGTGCCAGCAGCCCCTTTAGTAGCGCAGATACGCAGTATTTT. Translation gives CASSPFSSADTQYF.

The chain employs TRBV19 and TRBJ1-2; possible D gene TRBD1, 6 bases. CDR1 and CDR2 (germline): LNHDA, SQIVND (reference sequence). This CDR3 spans 13 amino acids. Trimming took off 6 bases at V and 7 bases at J, with 15 bases between the two ends. The CDR3 loop is CASSPGQSSGYTF. Written as DNA, the CDR3 is TGTGCCAGTAGCCCAGGACAGTCGAGTGGCTACACCTTC.

The chain has TRBV2 and TRBJ1-1, with 8 bases aligning to TRBD1. V trimming: 5 bases; J trimming: 2 bases; junction bases outside the gene matches: 7. CDR3 size: 15 residues. The germline gives CDR1 SNHLY, CDR2 FYNNEI. The CDR3 region has the DNA TGTGCCAGCAGTTGGACAGGGCGGCCTAACACTGAAGCTTTCTTT. Amino acids: CASSWTGRPNTEAFF.

The V gene is TRBV10-1, the J gene TRBJ2-1, with 9 bases that match TRBD2. Germline V CDR1 and CDR2: WNHNN, SYGVQD (reference sequence). V was pared by 2 bases and J by 7 bases, with 9 bases of the junction left unmatched. CDR3 length: 16 amino acids. CDR3 in DNA: TGCGCCAGCAGTGAGCCTGAGAGCGGGGGGACTAATGAGCAGTTCTTC. This codes for CASSEPESGGTNEQFF.

The V gene is TRBV9, the J gene TRBJ1-6, with D possibly matching TRBD1 (5 bases). This CDR3 is 16 amino acids long. Trimming took off 3 bases at V and 0 bases at J, with 10 bases between the two ends. The germline gives CDR1 SGDLS, CDR2 YYNGEE. CDR3 in amino acids: CASSARQSSYNSPLHF. CDR3 sequence (DNA): TGTGCCAGCAGCGCCCGACAGAGCTCCTATAATTCACCCCTCCACTTT. The full variable domain, in which reference TRBV9 and TRBJ1-6 provide the parts outside the CDR3, is DSGVTQTPKHLITATGQRVTLRCSPRSGDLSVYWYQQSLDQGLQFLIQYYNGEERAKGNILERFSAQQFPDLHSELNLSSLELGDSALYFCASSARQSSYNSPLHFGNGTRLTVT.

The V call is TRBV6-6, the J call TRBJ2-5; D may be TRBD2 (6 bases). Trimming pared 10 bases from V and 7 bases from J, leaving 19 bases between. This CDR3 contains 13 residues. Per germline, CDR1 MNHNY and CDR2 SVGAGI (reference sequence). CDR3 DNA sequence: TGTGCCACCGATGTCGGGGACTCTGGGACCCAGTACTTC. Protein sequence: CATDVGDSGTQYF.

V usage is TRBV7-9 and J usage is TRBJ1-1; perhaps TRBD1 as D (5 bases). CDR1 SEHNR and CDR2 FQNEAQ come from the germline V gene (reference sequence). With 7 bases removed from V and 3 bases from J, the gap between germline ends came to 12 bases. The CDR3 has 13 amino acids. The DNA of the CDR3 is TGTGCCAGCACCGTGGGGGGGTACACTGAAGCTTTCTTT. Translation gives CASTVGGYTEAFF.

The chain employs TRBV4-2 and TRBJ2-3; D is possibly TRBD2 (5 bases). From germline, CDR1 is LGHNA and CDR2 YNFKEQ. The CDR3 covers 16 residues. V was cut by 4 bases and J by 3 bases, with 17 bases left in between. The chain's CDR3 is CASSPEGQAETDTQYF. The CDR3 nucleotides are TGTGCCAGCAGCCCCGAGGGCCAAGCGGAGACAGATACGCAGTATTTT.

J is TRBJ1-3 and V is TRBV6-2 or TRBV6-3; D gene unclear. CDR1 is MNHEY, CDR2 SVGEGT, per germline. Trimming stripped 4 bases from V and 0 bases from J, with 16 bases between. The CDR3 totals 17 residues. CDR3 DNA: TGTGCCAGCAGTTCATTCCAGGATTTTTACTCTGGAAACACCATATATTTT. Its translation: CASSSFQDFYSGNTIYF.

This rearrangement joins TRBV11-2 to TRBJ2-3; the D gene is possibly TRBD2 (6 bases). Deletions cut 11 bases from V and 5 bases from J, with 11 bases between. Germline lookup yields CDR1 SGHAT and CDR2 FQNNGV. The CDR3 covers 11 residues. CDR3 sequence reads: CAGRRGDTQYF. In DNA, the CDR3 is TGTGCCGGCCGGCGGGGAGATACGCAGTATTTT.

The genes are TRBV9 and TRBJ1-1, with unresolved D. Germline-derived CDR1 and CDR2 are SGDLS and YYNGEE. V was clipped by 2 bases and J by 0 bases, with 8 bases between them. The CDR3 length is 14 residues. Here the CDR3 reads CASSVGHMNTEAFF. The CDR3 bases are TGTGCCAGCAGCGTTGGCCACATGAACACTGAAGCTTTCTTT.

The chain couples TRBV19 to TRBJ2-3; TRBD1 agrees at 9 bases. This CDR3 contains 15 residues. From germline, CDR1 is LNHDA and CDR2 SQIVND (reference sequence). Trimming took 5 bases from V and 3 from J; bases not matched to a gene: 6. The CDR3 DNA is TGTGCCAGTAGTGCGGGGACAGGGAGAACAGATACGCAGTATTTT. It specifies CASSAGTGRTDTQYF.